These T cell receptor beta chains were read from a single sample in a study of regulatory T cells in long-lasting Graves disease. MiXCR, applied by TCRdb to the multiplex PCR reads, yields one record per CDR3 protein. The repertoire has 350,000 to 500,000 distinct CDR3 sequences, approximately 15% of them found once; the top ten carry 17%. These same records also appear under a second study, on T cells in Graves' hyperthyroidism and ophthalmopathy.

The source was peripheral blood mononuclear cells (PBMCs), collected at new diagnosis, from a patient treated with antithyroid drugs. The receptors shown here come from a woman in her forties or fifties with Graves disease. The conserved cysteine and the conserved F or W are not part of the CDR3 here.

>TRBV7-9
ASSLEGSLANEKLF
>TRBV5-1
ASSHPLGPQPTDTQY
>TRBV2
ASRRIGQPQH
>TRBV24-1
ATSDLTSGSSYNEQF
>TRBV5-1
ASSPGSGAAGGTEAF
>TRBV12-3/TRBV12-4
ASTLQGATYEQY
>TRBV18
AGSPLLAGETDTQY
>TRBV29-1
SVGMRQGAGNTIY
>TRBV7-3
ASSLTSFGTDTQY
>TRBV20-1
SATLAGEETQY
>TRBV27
ASSLGGELSYEQY
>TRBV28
ASSLLLAGANNEQF
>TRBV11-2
ASSLAGGPFYEQY
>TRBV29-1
SVVGINNEQF
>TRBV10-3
AISDRGAEQY
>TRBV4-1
ASSQDFQLYSNQPQH
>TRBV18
ASSPGSGRAKDEQF
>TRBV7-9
ASSLGDGLPGQPQH
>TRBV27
ASSGAEQGYGYT
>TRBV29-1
SVEKQVYNEQF
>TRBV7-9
ASSLRGRQHEQY
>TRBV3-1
ASSTLGAGKADTQY
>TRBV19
ASTALGLAGGPDTQY
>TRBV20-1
SARELAGGSFEQY
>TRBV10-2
ASSDGRTYEQY
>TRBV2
ASGGTGGPGELF
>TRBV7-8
ASSSRTESSYEQY
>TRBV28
ASSLLSSLRGTGELF
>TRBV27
ASLKAGLYNEQF
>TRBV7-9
ASSPQTGGRTDTQY
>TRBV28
ASTLGTSLEQY
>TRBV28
ASSPRGGSLYEQY
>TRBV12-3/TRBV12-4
ASSSRGGLEAYNEQF
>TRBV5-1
ASSFLQGSPMNTEAF
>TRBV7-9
ASSLPTGDPNTGELF
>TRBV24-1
ATSDSVGQNYGYT
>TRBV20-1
SARDAGTDSFSTDTQY
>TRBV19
ASTRSYMVEDSEQY
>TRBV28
ASSAPTGKEEQF
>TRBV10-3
AIRELIGRYGYT
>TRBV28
ASRSAGVDTDTQH
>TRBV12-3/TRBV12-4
ASSLSQGAYEQY
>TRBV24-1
ATSRGGDTVAF
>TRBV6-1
ASRQGAKNIQY
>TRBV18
ASSPLEHLAARNTEAF
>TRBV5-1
ASSLRGANGELF
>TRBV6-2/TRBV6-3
ASSEFYSNLAKNIQY
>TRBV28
ASSIPANTGELF
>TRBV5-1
ASSAGDRLLAGELF
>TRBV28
ASSSPTDSYEQY
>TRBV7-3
ASSIWAGKGNEQF
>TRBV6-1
ASSASTGFSGYNEQF
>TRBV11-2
ASDKRGPGANVLT
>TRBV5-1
ASSFPAGEETQY
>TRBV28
ASTPGGAGWEQF
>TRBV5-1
ASGTGGNTEAF
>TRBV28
ASSLAGTGYNEQF
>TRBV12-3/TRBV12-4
ASMTPRDSRGELF
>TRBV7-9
ASSPPRGENTEAF